This paragraph reports one T cell receptor beta chain. Distinct nucleotide sequences in the sample also encode this CDR3. These data are taken from a study of shared clonotypes between healthy human individuals. Assay execution proceeded at the deep level. PBMC DNA, left unsorted, was sequenced on ten immunoSEQ deep assay plates. The repertoire was sequenced with immunoSEQ multiplex PCR; TCRdb's copy has only in-frame clones and lacks some. This sample has 490,000 or so clones, with 76% found just once. Every contributor of samples was a Caucasian grown-up residing in Nashville, Tennessee. The germline gives CDR1 SGHNT, CDR2 YYREEE (reference sequence). The CDR3 sequence is 15 residues long. J lost 6 bases, V lost 5 bases, and 13 bases had no gene match.

The TCR sequence derives from a woman in her forties in good health. Some clones in this sample may be carry-over from other donors' samples. The sequenced sample was PBMCs. J is TRBJ1-1 and V is TRBV5-4, with TRBD1 matching over 7 bases. The CDR3 is CASRRGQGGDAEAFF. CDR3 sequence (DNA): TGTGCCAGCAGGCGGGGGCAGGGGGGTGACGCTGAAGCTTTCTTT. The full variable domain, its missing parts supplied by reference TRBV5-4 and TRBJ1-1, is ETGVTQSPTHLIKTRGQQVTLRCSSQSGHNTVSWYQQALGQGPQFIFQYYREEENGRGNFPPRFSGLQFPNYSSELNVNALELDDSALYLCASRRGQGGDAEAFFGQGTRLTVV.